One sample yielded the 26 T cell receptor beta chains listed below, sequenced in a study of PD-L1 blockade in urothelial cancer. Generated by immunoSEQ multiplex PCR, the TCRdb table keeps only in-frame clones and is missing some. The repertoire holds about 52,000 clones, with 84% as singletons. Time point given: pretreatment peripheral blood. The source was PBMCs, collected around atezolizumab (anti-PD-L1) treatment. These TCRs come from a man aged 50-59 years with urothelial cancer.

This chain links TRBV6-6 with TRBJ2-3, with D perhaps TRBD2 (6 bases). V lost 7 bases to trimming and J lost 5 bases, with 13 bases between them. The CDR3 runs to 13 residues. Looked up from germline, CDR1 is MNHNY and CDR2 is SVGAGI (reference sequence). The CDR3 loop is CASTKGLRDTQYF. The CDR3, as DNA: TGTGCCAGCACAAAGGGACTCCGAGATACGCAGTATTTT.

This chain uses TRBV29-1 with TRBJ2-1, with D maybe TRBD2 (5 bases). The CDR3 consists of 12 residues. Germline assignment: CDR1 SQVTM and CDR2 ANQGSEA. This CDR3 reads CRALGRAGEQFF. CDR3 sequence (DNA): TGCAGGGCACTAGGACGCGCAGGTGAGCAGTTCTTC.

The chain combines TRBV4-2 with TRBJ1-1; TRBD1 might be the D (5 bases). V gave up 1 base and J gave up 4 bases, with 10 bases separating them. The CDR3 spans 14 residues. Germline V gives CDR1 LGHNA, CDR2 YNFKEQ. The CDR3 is CASSQGEGSTEAFF. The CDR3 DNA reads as TGTGCCAGCAGCCAAGGGGAGGGGTCCACTGAAGCTTTCTTT.

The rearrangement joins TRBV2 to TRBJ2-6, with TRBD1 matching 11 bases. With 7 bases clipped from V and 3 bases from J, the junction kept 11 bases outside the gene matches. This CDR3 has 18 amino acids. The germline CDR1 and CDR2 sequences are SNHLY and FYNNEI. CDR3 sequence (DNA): TGTGCCAGCATTATCGGAGGACAGGGGGCTAGTGGGGCCAACGTCCTGACTTTC. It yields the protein CASIIGGQGASGANVLTF.

The CDR3 here is CASTLGGGETGELFF. In DNA form, the CDR3 reads TGTGCCAGCACCCTAGGGGGGGGTGAGACCGGGGAGCTGTTTTTT. The chain has TRBV6-5 and TRBJ2-2, with TRBD2 as a possible D gene (7 bases). Trimming removed 7 bases at V and 5 bases at J, with 17 bases between. CDR1 and CDR2 from the germline V gene are MNHEY and SVGAGI. The CDR3 loop spans 15 amino acids.

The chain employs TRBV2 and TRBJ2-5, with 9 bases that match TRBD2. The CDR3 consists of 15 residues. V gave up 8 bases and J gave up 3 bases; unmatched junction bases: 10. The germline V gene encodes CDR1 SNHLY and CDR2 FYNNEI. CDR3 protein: CASGVESGRKETQYF. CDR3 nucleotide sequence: TGTGCCAGCGGTGTAGAAAGCGGGAGGAAAGAGACCCAGTACTTC. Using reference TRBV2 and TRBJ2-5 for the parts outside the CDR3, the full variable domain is EPEVTQTPSHQVTQMGQEVILRCVPISNHLYFYWYRQILGQKVEFLVSFYNNEISEKSEIFDDQFSVERPDGSNFTLKIRSTKLEDSAMYFCASGVESGRKETQYFGPGTRLLVL.

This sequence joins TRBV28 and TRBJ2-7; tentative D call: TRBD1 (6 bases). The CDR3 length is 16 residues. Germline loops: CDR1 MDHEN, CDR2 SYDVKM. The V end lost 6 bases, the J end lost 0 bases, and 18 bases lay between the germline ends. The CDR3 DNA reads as TGTGCCAGCAGCCCTCAGGGGCGTAGTACCTCCTACGAGCAGTACTTC. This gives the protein CASSPQGRSTSYEQYF.

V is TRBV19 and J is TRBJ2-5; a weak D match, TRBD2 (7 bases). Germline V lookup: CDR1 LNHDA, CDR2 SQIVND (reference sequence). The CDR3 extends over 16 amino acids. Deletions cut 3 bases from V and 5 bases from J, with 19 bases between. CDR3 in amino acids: CASSIPPGGGLETQYF. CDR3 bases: TGTGCCAGTAGTATCCCTCCGGGCGGGGGCCTGGAGACCCAGTACTTC.

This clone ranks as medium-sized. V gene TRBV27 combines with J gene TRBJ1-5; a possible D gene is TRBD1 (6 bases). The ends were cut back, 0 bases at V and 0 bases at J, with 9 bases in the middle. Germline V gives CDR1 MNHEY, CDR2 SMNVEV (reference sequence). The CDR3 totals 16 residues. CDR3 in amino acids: CASSLSWTASNQPQHF. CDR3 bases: TGTGCCAGCAGTTTATCGTGGACAGCTAGCAATCAGCCCCAGCATTTT.

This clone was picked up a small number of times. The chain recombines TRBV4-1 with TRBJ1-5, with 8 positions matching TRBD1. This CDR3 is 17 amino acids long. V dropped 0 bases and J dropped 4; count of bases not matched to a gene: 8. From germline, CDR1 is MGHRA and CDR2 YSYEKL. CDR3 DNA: TGCGCCAGCAGCCAAGAGAGACAGGGGATGACAAATCAGCCCCAGCATTTT. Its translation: CASSQERQGMTNQPQHF.

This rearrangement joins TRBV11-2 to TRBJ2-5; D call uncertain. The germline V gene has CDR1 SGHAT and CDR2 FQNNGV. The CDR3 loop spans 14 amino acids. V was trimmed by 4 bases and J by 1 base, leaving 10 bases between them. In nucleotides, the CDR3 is TGTGCCAGCAGCTCACGACTCGTCCAAGAGACCCAGTACTTC. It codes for CASSSRLVQETQYF.

In DNA, the CDR3 is TGTGCCAGCAGCTACCCTCGGACTAGCGGAAGCACAGATACGCAGTATTTT. Translating gives CASSYPRTSGSTDTQYF. The J gene is TRBJ2-3, the V gene TRBV13; 10 positions match TRBD2. This CDR3 has 17 residues. Germline CDR1 PRHDT, CDR2 FYEKMQ (reference sequence). V dropped 4 bases and J dropped 0; count of bases not matched to a gene: 7.

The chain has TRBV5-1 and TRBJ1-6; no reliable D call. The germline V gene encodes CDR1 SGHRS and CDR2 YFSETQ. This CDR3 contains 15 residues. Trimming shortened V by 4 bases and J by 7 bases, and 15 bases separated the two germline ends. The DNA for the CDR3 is TGCGCCAGCAGCCTACCCGGGTCGAAAAATTCACCCCTCCACTTT. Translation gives CASSLPGSKNSPLHF.

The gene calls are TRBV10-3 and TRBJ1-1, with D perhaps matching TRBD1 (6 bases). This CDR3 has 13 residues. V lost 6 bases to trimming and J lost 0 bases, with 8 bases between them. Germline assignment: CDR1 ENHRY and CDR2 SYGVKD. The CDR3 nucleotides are TGTGCCATCAGACAGGGAATGAACACTGAAGCTTTCTTT. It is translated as CAIRQGMNTEAFF.

The CDR3 here is CASSILGGNTEAFF. In DNA, the CDR3 is TGTGCCAGTAGTATCCTGGGGGGGAACACTGAAGCTTTCTTT. This chain links TRBV19 with TRBJ1-1; tentatively, D is TRBD1 (5 bases). V lost 3 bases, J lost 1 base, and 9 bases lay in between. The CDR3 runs to 14 residues. The germline CDR1 and CDR2 sequences are LNHDA and SQIVND (reference sequence).

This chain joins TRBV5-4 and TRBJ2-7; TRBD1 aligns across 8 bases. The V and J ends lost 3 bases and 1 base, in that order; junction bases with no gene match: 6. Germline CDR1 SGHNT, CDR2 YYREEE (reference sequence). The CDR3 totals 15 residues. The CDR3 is CASSSGTGGSYEQYF. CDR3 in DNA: TGTGCCAGCAGCTCAGGGACAGGTGGATCCTACGAGCAGTACTTC.

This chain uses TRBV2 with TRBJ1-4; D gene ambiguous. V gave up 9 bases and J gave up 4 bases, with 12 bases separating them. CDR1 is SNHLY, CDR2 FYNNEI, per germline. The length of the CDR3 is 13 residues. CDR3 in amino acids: CASHSDYNEKLFF. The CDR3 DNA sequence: TGTGCCAGTCACAGTGACTATAATGAAAAACTGTTTTTT.

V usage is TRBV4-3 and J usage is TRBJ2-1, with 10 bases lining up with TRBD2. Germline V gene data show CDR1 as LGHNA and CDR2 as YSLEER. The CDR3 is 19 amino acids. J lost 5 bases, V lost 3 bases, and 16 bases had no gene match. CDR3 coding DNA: TGCGCCAGCAGCCAGGAGCCCTCTAGCGGGAGTTGGCCAAACAATGAGCAGTTCTTC. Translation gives CASSQEPSSGSWPNNEQFF.

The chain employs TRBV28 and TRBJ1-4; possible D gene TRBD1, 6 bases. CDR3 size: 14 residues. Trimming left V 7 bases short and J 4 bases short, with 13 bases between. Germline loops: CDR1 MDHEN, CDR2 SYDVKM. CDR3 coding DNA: TGTGCCAGCACGTCAGGGGCCCTTAATGAAAAACTGTTTTTT. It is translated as CASTSGALNEKLFF.

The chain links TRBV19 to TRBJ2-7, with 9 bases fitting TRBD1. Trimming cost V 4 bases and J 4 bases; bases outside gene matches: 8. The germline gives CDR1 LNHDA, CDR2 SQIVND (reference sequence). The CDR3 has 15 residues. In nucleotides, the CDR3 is TGTGCCAGTAGTAAGGGACAGGGTTGGGGATACGAGCAGTACTTC. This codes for CASSKGQGWGYEQYF.

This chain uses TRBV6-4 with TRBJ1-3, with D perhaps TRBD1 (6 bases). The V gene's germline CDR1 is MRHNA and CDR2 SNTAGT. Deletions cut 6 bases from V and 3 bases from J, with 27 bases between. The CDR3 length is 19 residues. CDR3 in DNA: TGTGCCAGCAGATTAAAACAGGGTTCCATACCTCGCGGTGGAAACACCATATATTTT. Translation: CASRLKQGSIPRGGNTIYF.

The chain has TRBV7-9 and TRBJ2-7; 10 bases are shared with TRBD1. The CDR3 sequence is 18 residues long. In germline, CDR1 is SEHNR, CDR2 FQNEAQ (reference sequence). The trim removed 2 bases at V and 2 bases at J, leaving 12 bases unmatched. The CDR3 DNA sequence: TGTGCCAGCAGCTTACCGCACAAGGGACAGGGGACGACCTACGAGCAGTACTTC. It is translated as CASSLPHKGQGTTYEQYF.

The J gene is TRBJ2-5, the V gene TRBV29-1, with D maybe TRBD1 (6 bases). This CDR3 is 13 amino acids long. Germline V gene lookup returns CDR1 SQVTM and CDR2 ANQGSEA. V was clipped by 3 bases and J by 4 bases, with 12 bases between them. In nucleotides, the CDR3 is TGCAGCGTTGACAGGGGCAGTGGAGAGACCCAGTACTTC. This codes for CSVDRGSGETQYF.

The CDR3 nucleotides are TGCAGCTTCAGCGGGGGGTTAGCCAAAAACATTCAGTACTTC. As protein: CSFSGGLAKNIQYF. The rearrangement joins TRBV29-1 to TRBJ2-4; 9 positions agree with TRBD2. The CDR3 has 14 amino acids. Germline V gene sequence: CDR1 SQVTM, CDR2 ANQGSEA. J lost 0 bases, V lost 8 bases, and 5 bases had no gene match. The full variable domain, completed using reference TRBV29-1 and TRBJ2-4, is SAVISQKPSRDICQRGTSLTIQCQVDSQVTMMFWYRQQPGQSLTLIATANQGSEATYESGFVIDKFPISRPNLTFSTLTVSNMSPEDSSIYLCSFSGGLAKNIQYFGAGTRLSVL.

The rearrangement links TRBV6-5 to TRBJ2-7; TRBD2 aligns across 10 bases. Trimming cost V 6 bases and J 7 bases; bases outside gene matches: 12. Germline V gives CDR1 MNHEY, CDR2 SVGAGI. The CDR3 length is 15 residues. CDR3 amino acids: CASSQLGLAAGEQYF. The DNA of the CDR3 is TGTGCCAGCAGCCAGCTCGGACTAGCGGCGGGGGAGCAGTACTTC.

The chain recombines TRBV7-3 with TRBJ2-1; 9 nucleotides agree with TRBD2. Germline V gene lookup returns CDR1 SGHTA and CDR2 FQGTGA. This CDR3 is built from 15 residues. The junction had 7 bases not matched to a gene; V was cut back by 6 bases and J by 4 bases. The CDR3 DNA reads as TGTGCCAGCAGTAGTCTAGCGGGGACTTACAATGAGCAGTTCTTC. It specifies CASSSLAGTYNEQFF.